Ten or more counts support the clone carrying this T cell receptor (beta chain). Each CDR3 protein is one row after TCRdb ran MiXCR on the 5' RACE reads. Of 20,000 to 30,000 distinct CDR3 sequences detected, about 4.6% appear once; the ten largest clones hold 15% to 18%. V shed 5 bases, J shed 3 bases, and the junction held 2 bases outside the gene matches. CDR1 and CDR2 from the germline V gene are SGHNT and YYREEE (reference sequence). The CDR3 is 14 amino acids. This record belongs to a study of early T cells in non-severe SARS-CoV-2 infection. Sequencing was done on a sample of whole blood. This receptor was taken from an adult who was a healthcare worker with PCR-confirmed SARS-CoV-2 infection or an uninfected control (not recorded which). The chain recombines TRBV5-4 with TRBJ2-3; 11 bases match TRBD1. The DNA for the CDR3 is TGTGCCAGCAGTCGGGACAGGGGGACAGATACGCAGTATTTT. It is translated as CASSRDRGTDTQYF.